This T cell receptor (beta chain) was documented in a study of cytomegalovirus exposure and HLA in healthy donors. Assay: immunoSEQ multiplex PCR; the TCRdb copy retains only in-frame clones and omits some. The repertoire has about 140,000 clones, 70% to 85% of them found once; the top ten carry roughly 27%. Germline V CDR1 and CDR2: SGHAT, FQDESV (reference sequence). This CDR3 has 12 amino acids. The V end lost 4 bases, the J end lost 9 bases, and 10 bases lay between the germline ends. Source material: PBMCs. This TCR was recovered from a man aged 30 to 45 in good health and CMV-seropositive. V and J are TRBV11-1 and TRBJ2-1; D is ambiguous. The DNA of the CDR3 is TGTGCCAGCAGCTATGTCGAGCTTGAGCAGTTCTTC. Its protein product is CASSYVELEQFF.